This TCR beta chain appears in the sequencing data of a study of CD8 T cells in Susac syndrome. Study-level information: Patients with Susac syndrome were therapy-naive, taking corticosteroids, with some also receiving intravenous immunoglobulin, or taking intravenous immunoglobulin alone at the time their blood was drawn. Findings and caveats of the study: Among active patients and in TEMRA cells, CD8+ clonal expansion in Susac reached its peak.

Isolation of CD8+ and CD4+ T cells was performed negatively, whereas enrichment of TEMRA cells was done by FACS. About this clonotype itself: Its antigen is unknown.

Germline V gene sequence: CDR1 KGHSH, CDR2 LQKENI. Losses at the gene ends were 2 bases for V and 2 bases for J; bases not matched to a gene: 10. This CDR3 contains 17 residues. Reverse transcription of roughly 0.5 to 1 ug RNA was carried out with random hexamers. TCRdb re-called the immunoSEQ multiplex PCR reads with MiXCR, one entry per CDR3 protein. Counted here are approximately 190,000 distinct CDR3 sequences, roughly 94% occurring once; the ten biggest clones make up less than 0.2%. Input material: CD8+ T cells from PBMCs. This receptor was taken from a human donor with Susac syndrome. The chain joins TRBV18 to TRBJ2-3; 7 nucleotides match TRBD2. For the CDR3, the DNA is TGTGCCAGCTCACCATTCCCAGCGGGGAGTATCACAGATACGCAGTATTTT. Translating gives CASSPFPAGSITDTQYF.